This TCR beta chain was profiled in a study of spatial heterogeneity in lung cancer. Overall study: Raw sequencing reads included, on average, more than nine appearances of each unique TCR and UMI combination.

Germline V gene lookup returns CDR1 KGHSH and CDR2 LQKENI. V was cut by 4 bases and J by 9 bases, with 19 bases left in between. CDR3 length equals 16 residues. TCR cDNA molecules each had a unique molecular identifier. MiXCR was run by TCRdb on the 5' RACE reads, yielding one entry per CDR3 protein. This table holds 100,000 or so distinct CDR3 sequences, 4.4% found once. This clonotype was picked up many times. Its antigen remains unidentified. Study-level points and caveats: Within tumors, counts of expanded alpha and beta TCRs tracked tumor mutation counts.

As for time point: sample taken at primary tumor resection. This material consisted of lung tumor tissue, taken at surgery. The receptor's source is a male donor with early-stage non-small cell lung cancer. This rearrangement joins TRBV18 to TRBJ1-6, with D possibly matching TRBD1 (6 bases). The CDR3 sequence is CASSLGTSGGSSPLHF. CDR3 bases: TGTGCCAGCTCACTCGGGACATCCGGTGGTAGTTCACCCCTCCACTTT.